These T cell receptor beta chains were read from a single sample in a study of cytomegalovirus exposure and HLA in healthy donors. Using immunoSEQ multiplex PCR, the repertoire was profiled, and TCRdb retains in-frame clones only, with some absent. Here the sample spans some 140,000 clones, around 81% being singletons. Input material: PBMCs. These receptors came from a middle-aged woman in good health and CMV-seropositive. Each CDR3 is given with its conserved first and last residue. Fields, in order: J gene, V gene, CDR3 protein.

j_call: TRBJ2-7; v_call: TRBV29-1; cdr3_aa: CSVYSTGRLAGDMTYEQYF
j_call: TRBJ2-1; v_call: TRBV5-4; cdr3_aa: CASSLEPPPNNEQFF
j_call: TRBJ2-7; v_call: TRBV9; cdr3_aa: CASSPRLAGGYEQYF
j_call: TRBJ1-2; v_call: TRBV28; cdr3_aa: CASSLAPYGYTF
j_call: TRBJ2-5; v_call: TRBV5-6; cdr3_aa: CASSLVRLQETQYF
j_call: TRBJ1-2; v_call: TRBV27; cdr3_aa: CASSFQGDGYTF
j_call: TRBJ1-3; v_call: TRBV7-9; cdr3_aa: CASSLTSVDTIYF
j_call: TRBJ1-1; v_call: TRBV5-5; cdr3_aa: CASSPMGAAMNTEAFF
j_call: TRBJ2-2; v_call: TRBV5-1; cdr3_aa: CASSFAGTTNTGELFF
j_call: TRBJ1-1; v_call: TRBV20-1; cdr3_aa: CSATGSEDAFF
j_call: TRBJ2-2; v_call: TRBV7-6; cdr3_aa: CASRSTGGSGSGELFF
j_call: TRBJ2-1; v_call: TRBV6-5; cdr3_aa: CASSTRTGLNEQFF
j_call: TRBJ2-3; v_call: TRBV7-3; cdr3_aa: CASSLRTSGSQDTQYF
j_call: TRBJ1-2; v_call: TRBV4-1; cdr3_aa: CASSLRDKAWYTF
j_call: TRBJ2-7; v_call: TRBV18; cdr3_aa: CASSPGTSGSYEQYF
j_call: TRBJ2-3; v_call: TRBV27; cdr3_aa: CASSLQRITDTQYF
j_call: TRBJ2-7; v_call: TRBV5-6; cdr3_aa: CASSYRGQRSEQYF
j_call: TRBJ1-1; v_call: TRBV10-2; cdr3_aa: CASSRTGNTEAFF
j_call: TRBJ2-7; v_call: TRBV7-8; cdr3_aa: CASSLTSAGGVSEQYF
j_call: TRBJ2-1; v_call: TRBV10-2; cdr3_aa: CAGGSGRGNEQFF
j_call: TRBJ2-5; v_call: TRBV5-4; cdr3_aa: CASSRGLAGVQETQYF
j_call: TRBJ1-2; v_call: TRBV7-9; cdr3_aa: CASSLGQLNYGYTF
j_call: TRBJ1-5; v_call: TRBV2; cdr3_aa: CASTPGLVWGNQPQHF
j_call: TRBJ2-7; v_call: TRBV2; cdr3_aa: CASTSGTNYEQYF
j_call: TRBJ1-2; v_call: TRBV28; cdr3_aa: CASSSGQGRGYTF
j_call: TRBJ2-7; v_call: TRBV5-4; cdr3_aa: CASSLGSPGQGRYEQYF
j_call: TRBJ1-3; v_call: TRBV28; cdr3_aa: CASRGQGSGNTIYF
j_call: TRBJ2-3; v_call: TRBV2; cdr3_aa: CASKPGSTDTQYF
j_call: TRBJ2-3; v_call: TRBV19; cdr3_aa: CASSIGGRADTQYF
j_call: TRBJ2-3; v_call: TRBV6-5; cdr3_aa: CASRDRARTDTQYF
j_call: TRBJ2-1; v_call: TRBV9; cdr3_aa: CASSVGPEQFF
j_call: TRBJ2-7; v_call: TRBV27; cdr3_aa: CASSLSPLLGWREQYF
j_call: -; v_call: TRBV5-4; cdr3_aa: CASSRSFSSLRTGSGEQYF
j_call: TRBJ1-1; v_call: TRBV6-4; cdr3_aa: CASSDTTGTQAFF
j_call: TRBJ2-1; v_call: TRBV5-1; cdr3_aa: CASSGSLDRNEQFF
j_call: TRBJ2-3; v_call: TRBV19; cdr3_aa: CASSTRNGDRGRTDTQYF
j_call: TRBJ2-1; v_call: TRBV7-3; cdr3_aa: CASSRTGGPDEQFF
j_call: TRBJ2-3; v_call: TRBV5-1; cdr3_aa: CASSYSSGRTDTQYF
j_call: TRBJ2-2; v_call: TRBV7-7; cdr3_aa: CASSILETGELFF
j_call: TRBJ2-1; v_call: TRBV5-1; cdr3_aa: CASSLGQDYNEQFF
j_call: TRBJ2-2; v_call: TRBV28; cdr3_aa: CASRDSFTGELFF
j_call: TRBJ2-1; v_call: TRBV5-1; cdr3_aa: CASSFFGRHYNEQFF
j_call: TRBJ1-5; v_call: TRBV28; cdr3_aa: CASSFGGTGSRNQPQHF
j_call: TRBJ1-3; v_call: TRBV7-9; cdr3_aa: CASSSTVGNTIYF
j_call: TRBJ2-7; v_call: TRBV2; cdr3_aa: CASSRRPLSYEQYF
j_call: TRBJ2-3; v_call: TRBV5-6; cdr3_aa: CASSLASGRDTQYF
j_call: TRBJ1-1; v_call: TRBV11-2; cdr3_aa: CASSFTAEAFF
j_call: TRBJ1-2; v_call: TRBV28; cdr3_aa: CASSSIPGMGGYTF
j_call: TRBJ2-1; v_call: TRBV7-9; cdr3_aa: CASSRGLAGINEQFF
j_call: TRBJ2-1; v_call: TRBV7-3; cdr3_aa: CASGLGGPRNEQFF